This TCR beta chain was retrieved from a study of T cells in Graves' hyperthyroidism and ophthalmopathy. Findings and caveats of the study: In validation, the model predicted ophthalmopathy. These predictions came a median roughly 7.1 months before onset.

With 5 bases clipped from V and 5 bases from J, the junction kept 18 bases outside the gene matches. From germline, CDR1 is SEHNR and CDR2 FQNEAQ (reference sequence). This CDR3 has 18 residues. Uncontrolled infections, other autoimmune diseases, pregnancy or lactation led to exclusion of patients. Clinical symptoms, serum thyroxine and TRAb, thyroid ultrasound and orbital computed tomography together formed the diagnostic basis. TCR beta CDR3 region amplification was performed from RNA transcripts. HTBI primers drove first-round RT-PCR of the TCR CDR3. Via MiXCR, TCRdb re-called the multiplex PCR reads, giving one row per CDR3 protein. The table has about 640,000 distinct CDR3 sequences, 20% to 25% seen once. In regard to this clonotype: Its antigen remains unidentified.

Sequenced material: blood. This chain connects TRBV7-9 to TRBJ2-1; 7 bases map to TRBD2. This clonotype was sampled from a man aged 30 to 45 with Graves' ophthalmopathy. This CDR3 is CASSVTGVPSGSNNEQFF. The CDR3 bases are TGTGCCAGCAGCGTAACCGGCGTCCCTAGCGGAAGTAACAATGAGCAGTTCTTC.